Below, one TCR beta chain is given with its context. This clone's antigen is unknown. Base quality data are lacking; no much larger clone is found one base away. To prepare the library, RT-PCR was applied. These reads were obtained on an Illumina HiSeq 2500. Starting from the raw public reads, TCRdb applied fastp trimming at Q25, assembled clones with MiXCR and retained in-frame beta chains. A single entry per CDR3 protein holds the most common genes and DNA from its merged rows. This sample has about 780,000 distinct CDR3 sequences in its table, and approximately 17% of those were observed once. About 11% of the sample goes to the ten largest clones. This sample was taken from a study of response to subunit inactivated influenza vaccine (dated by TCRdb to 2017 to 2018). In terms of the full investigation: Deep quantitative T cell receptor repertoire profiling was used in the study to track responses to a trivalent subunit inactivated influenza vaccine. Study-wide conclusions, independent of this receptor: The authors suggested that each seasonal influenza vaccination may recruit only a limited number of new T cells.

The CDR3 measures 14 amino acids from cysteine to phenylalanine. Only the CDR3 region is kept as DNA, spanning 42 bases read in frame from base 1. Clipping removes 5 bases from V and 7 bases from J, with 7 as the unmatched junction base count. This sequence uses TRBV12-3 or TRBV12-4 and TRBJ1-4; the junction holds 7 bases that match TRBD1. The TCR originated in a man aged 45-65 years who received an inactivated influenza vaccine. Donor details come from another sample of the same person, matched by shared clones. Sample: PBMCs from blood, taken 4 to 6 days after vaccination. This receptor has the CDR3 CASSRTGPREKLFF. DNA sequence: TGTGCCAGCAGTCGGACAGGCCCCCGTGAAAAACTGTTTTTT.